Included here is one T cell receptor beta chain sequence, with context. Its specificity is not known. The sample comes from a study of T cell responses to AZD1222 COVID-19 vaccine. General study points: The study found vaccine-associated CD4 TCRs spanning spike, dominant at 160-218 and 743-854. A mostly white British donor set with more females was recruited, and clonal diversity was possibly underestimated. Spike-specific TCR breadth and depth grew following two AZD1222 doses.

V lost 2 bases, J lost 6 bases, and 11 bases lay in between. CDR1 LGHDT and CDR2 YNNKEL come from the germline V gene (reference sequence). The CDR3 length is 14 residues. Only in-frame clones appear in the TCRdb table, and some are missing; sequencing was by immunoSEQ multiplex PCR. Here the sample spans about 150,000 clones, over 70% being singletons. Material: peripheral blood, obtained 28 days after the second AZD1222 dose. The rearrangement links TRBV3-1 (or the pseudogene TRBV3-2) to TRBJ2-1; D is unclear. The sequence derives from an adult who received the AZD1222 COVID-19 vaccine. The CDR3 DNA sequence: TGTGCCAGCAGCCAAAAGGTTTATCTCAATGAGCAGTTCTTC. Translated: CASSQKVYLNEQFF.